The clone carrying this T cell receptor beta chain showed up just a few times. In the study's own analysis: Reference gene primers were amplified, and this amplification served to estimate nucleated cell counts. Sequencing used immunoSEQ multiplex PCR; TCRdb keeps in-frame clones, though not all of them. V and J calls and clone size are those listed in that table; D and trimming were worked out from the DNA. Here the sample spans about 170,000 clones, about 83% being singletons. V shed 0 bases and J shed 5 bases, with 11 bases lying between them. This CDR3 comprises 14 residues. Per the germline V gene, CDR1 is LGHDT and CDR2 is YNNKEL (reference sequence). All enrollees were roughly 18 to 100 years old and from about two dozen US areas. This sample is drawn from a study of blood T cell repertoires in COVID-19. Study context: Sites across the United States, Italy and Spain contributed samples from acute and convalescent COVID-19. Nucleic acid was either cDNA or gDNA, and it came from T cells, B-cell-depleted T cells, or PBMCs.

The chain couples TRBV3-1 (or the pseudogene TRBV3-2) to TRBJ2-7; TRBD1 is a possible D gene (5 bases). The receptor comes from a woman in her forties or fifties in a cohort exposed to, infected with or recovered from COVID-19 (not recorded which). The specimen sequenced was PBMCs or T cells enriched from blood (not recorded which). DNA of the CDR3: TGTGCCAGCAGCCAAGAGCCAGGGCGCAACGAGCAGTACTTC. Its protein is CASSQEPGRNEQYF.